This entry is about one TCR beta chain. The sample comes from a study of T-cell reconstitution after alpha-beta-depleted transplantation in children. TCRbeta library preparation incorporated unique molecular identifiers. TCRdb recomputed calls from the PCR reads with MiXCR, one row per CDR3 protein. The sample holds about 610,000 distinct CDR3 sequences; 10% to 13% are singletons and the top ten take about 4.2%. Germline-derived CDR1 and CDR2 are SEHNR and FQNEAQ (reference sequence). The CDR3 length is 15 residues. Trimming cost V 6 bases and J 10 bases; bases outside gene matches: 14. Specimen: PBMCs from the stem cell graft donor, collected from the stem cell graft. V gene TRBV7-9 combines with J gene TRBJ2-1; TRBD2 agrees at 8 bases. This receptor was identified in a human donor who donated a stem cell graft to a child with acute myeloid leukemia. The CDR3 protein is CASSRDIGTSGEQFF. The DNA for the CDR3 is TGTGCCAGCAGTCGGGACATCGGGACTAGTGGGGAGCAGTTCTTC.